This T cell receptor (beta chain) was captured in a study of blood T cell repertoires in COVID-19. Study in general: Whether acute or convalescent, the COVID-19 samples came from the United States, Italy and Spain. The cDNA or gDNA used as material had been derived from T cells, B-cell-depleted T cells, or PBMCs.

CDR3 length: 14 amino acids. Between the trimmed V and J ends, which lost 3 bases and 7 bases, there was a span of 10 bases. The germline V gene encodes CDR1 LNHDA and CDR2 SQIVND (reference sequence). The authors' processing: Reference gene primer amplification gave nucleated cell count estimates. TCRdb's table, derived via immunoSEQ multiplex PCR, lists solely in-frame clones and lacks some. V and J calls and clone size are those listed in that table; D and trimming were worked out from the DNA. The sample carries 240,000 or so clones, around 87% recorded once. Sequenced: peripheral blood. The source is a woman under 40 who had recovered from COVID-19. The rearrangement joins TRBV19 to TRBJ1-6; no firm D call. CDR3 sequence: CASSINSANSPLHF. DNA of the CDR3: TGTGCCAGTAGTATCAATAGCGCGAATTCACCCCTCCACTTT. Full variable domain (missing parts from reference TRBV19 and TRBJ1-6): DGGITQSPKYLFRKEGQNVTLSCEQNLNHDAMYWYRQDPGQGLRLIYYSQIVNDFQKGDIAEGYSVSREKKESFPLTVTSAQKNPTAFYLCASSINSANSPLHFGNGTRLTVT.